In its sample, the clone carrying this T cell receptor (beta chain) was seen a few times. What it recognizes is unknown. This sample is part of a study of T cells after yellow fever vaccination. Study summary: Preparation of the low-cell-number fractions used SMART-Seq v4 Ultra Low Input.

Deletions cut 1 base from V and 3 bases from J, with 10 bases between. This CDR3 has 14 residues. Study-level results: Researchers report a weaker secondary response that nonetheless peaked faster, day 5 versus 15. Abundant contaminating clonotypes from the bulk population could appear in FACS-sorted repertoires. Reappearing after the booster were most of the clones from primary vaccination (roughly 95% CD4, about 88% CD8).

TCRdb analysed the 5' RACE reads with MiXCR anew, one entry per CDR3 protein. The sample gives about 240,000 distinct CDR3 sequences, about 7% of which show up once; about 0.85% is in the top ten. The sequencing used CD4+ T cells sorted from PBMCs, collected 15 days after the yellow fever booster vaccination. This TCR came from a man aged 25 to 40 who received the YFV17D yellow fever vaccine. The V and J genes are TRBV12-3 or TRBV12-4 and TRBJ2-7; perhaps D is TRBD1 or TRBD2 (5 bases each). Here the CDR3 reads CASSLGGRGYEQYF. Here the CDR3 DNA reads TGTGCCAGCAGTTTAGGGGGACGGGGCTACGAGCAGTACTTC.